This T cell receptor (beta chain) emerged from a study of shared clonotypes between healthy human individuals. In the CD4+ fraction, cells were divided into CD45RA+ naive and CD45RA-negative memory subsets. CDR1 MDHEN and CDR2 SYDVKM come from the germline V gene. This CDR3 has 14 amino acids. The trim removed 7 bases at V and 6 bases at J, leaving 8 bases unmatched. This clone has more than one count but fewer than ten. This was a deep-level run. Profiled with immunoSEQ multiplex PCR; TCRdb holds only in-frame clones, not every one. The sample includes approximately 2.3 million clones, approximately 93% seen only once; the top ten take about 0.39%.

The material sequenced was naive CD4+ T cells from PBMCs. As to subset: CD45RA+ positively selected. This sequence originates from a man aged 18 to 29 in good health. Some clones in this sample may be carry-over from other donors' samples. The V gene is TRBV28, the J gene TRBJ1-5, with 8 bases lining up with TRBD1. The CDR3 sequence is CASILGQGGQPQHF. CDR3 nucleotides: TGTGCCAGCATCCTTGGACAGGGCGGTCAGCCCCAGCATTTT.